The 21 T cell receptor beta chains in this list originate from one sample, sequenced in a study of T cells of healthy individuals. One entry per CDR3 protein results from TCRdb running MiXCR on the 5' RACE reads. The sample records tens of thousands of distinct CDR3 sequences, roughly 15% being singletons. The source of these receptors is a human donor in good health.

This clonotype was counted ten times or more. CDR3 DNA: TGTGCCAGCAGTCCGGGACTAGCCACCTACGAGCAGTACTTC. Residues: CASSPGLATYEQYF. The chain combines TRBV12-3 or TRBV12-4 with TRBJ2-7; 9 positions match TRBD2. The CDR3 loop spans 14 amino acids. V dropped 5 bases and J dropped 2; count of bases not matched to a gene: 4.

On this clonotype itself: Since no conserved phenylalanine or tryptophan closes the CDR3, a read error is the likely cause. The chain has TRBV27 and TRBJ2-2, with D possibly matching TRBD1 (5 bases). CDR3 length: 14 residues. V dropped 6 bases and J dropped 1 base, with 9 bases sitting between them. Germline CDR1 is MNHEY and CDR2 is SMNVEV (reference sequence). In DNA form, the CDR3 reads TGTGCCAGCAGGATACAGGTGAACACCGGGGAGCTGTTTCTT. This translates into CASRIQVNTGELFL.

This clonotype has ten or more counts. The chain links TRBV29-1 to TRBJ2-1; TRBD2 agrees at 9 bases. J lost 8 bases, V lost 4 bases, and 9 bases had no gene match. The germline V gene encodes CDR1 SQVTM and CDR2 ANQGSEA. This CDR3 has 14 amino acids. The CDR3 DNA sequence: TGCAGCGTTGGCGGGAGGGCCAGAAGCGATGAGCAGTTCTTC. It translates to CSVGGRARSDEQFF.

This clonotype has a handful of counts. The CDR3 here is CSVSRGQGQPQHF. CDR3 DNA sequence: TGCAGCGTTTCCAGGGGGCAGGGACAGCCCCAGCATTTT. The rearrangement links TRBV29-1 to TRBJ1-5; 8 bases align to TRBD1. CDR1 and CDR2 (germline): SQVTM, ANQGSEA. Trimming cost V 5 bases and J 7 bases; bases outside gene matches: 7. The length of the CDR3 is 13 residues.

This CDR3 reads CASSPSGAGELFF. CDR3 DNA: TGTGCCAGCAGCCCCAGTGGAGCCGGGGAGCTGTTTTTT. The chain combines TRBV6-1 with TRBJ2-2; unclear D gene. The V end lost 6 bases, the J end lost 6 bases, and 11 bases lay between the germline ends. CDR1 is MNHNS, CDR2 SASEGT, per germline. The CDR3 length is 13 residues.

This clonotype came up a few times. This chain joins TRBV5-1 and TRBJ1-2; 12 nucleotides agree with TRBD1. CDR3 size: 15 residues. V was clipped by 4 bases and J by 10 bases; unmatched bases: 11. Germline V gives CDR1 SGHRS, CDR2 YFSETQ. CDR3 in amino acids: CASSPGTGGIPAYTF. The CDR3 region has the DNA TGCGCCAGCAGCCCCGGGACAGGGGGCATACCAGCCTACACCTTC.

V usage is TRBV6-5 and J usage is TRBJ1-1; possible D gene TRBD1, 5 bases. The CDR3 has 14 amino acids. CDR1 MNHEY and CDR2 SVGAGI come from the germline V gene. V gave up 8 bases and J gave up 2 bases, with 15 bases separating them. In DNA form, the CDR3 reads TGTGCCAGCCTGGCACCGAGGGGAAACACTGAAGCTTTCTTT. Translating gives CASLAPRGNTEAFF.

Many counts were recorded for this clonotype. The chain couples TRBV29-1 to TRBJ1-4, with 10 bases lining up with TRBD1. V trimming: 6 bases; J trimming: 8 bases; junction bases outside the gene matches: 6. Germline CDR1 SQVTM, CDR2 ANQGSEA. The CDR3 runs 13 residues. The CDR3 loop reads CSVGQGVGEKLFF. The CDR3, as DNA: TGCAGCGTCGGACAGGGGGTAGGCGAAAAACTGTTTTTT.

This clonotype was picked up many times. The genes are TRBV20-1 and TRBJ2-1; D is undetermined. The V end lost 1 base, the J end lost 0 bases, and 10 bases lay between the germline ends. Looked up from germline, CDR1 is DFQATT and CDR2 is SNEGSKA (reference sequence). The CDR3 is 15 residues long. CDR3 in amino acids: CSARVGSSSYNEQFF. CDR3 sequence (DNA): TGCAGTGCTAGAGTGGGGTCAAGCTCCTACAATGAGCAGTTCTTC.

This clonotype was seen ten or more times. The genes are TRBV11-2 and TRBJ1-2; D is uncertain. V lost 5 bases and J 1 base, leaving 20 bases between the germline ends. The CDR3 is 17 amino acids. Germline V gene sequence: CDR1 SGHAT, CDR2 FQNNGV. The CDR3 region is CASSRTGGGSYNYGYTF. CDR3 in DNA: TGTGCCAGCAGCCGTACGGGTGGTGGGTCGTATAACTATGGCTACACCTTC.

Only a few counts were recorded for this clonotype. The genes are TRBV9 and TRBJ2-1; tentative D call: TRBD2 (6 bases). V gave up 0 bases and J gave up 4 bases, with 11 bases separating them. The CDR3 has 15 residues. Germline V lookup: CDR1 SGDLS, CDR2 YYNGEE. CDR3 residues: CASSVAGGVYNEQFF. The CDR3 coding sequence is TGTGCCAGCAGCGTAGCGGGCGGGGTATACAATGAGCAGTTCTTC.

The CDR3 spells CVSSGQGIGNTIYF. The CDR3 nucleotides read TGTGTCAGTTCGGGACAGGGGATCGGAAACACCATATATTTT. The chain is built from TRBV28 and TRBJ1-3, with 10 bases that match TRBD1. CDR3 length: 14 amino acids. From germline, CDR1 is MDHEN and CDR2 SYDVKM.

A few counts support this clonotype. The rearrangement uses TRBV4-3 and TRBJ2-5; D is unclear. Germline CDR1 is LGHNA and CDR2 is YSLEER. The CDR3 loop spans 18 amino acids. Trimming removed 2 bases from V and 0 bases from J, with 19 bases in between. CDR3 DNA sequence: TGCGCCAGCAGCCAATCCCCAGCAGAGCCTTCCTACCAAGAGACCCAGTACTTC. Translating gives CASSQSPAEPSYQETQYF.

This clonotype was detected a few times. This CDR3 is CASSPEAETQYF. In nucleotides, the CDR3 is TGTGCCAGCAGCCCCGAGGCGGAGACCCAGTACTTC. The chain is built from TRBV12-3 or TRBV12-4 and TRBJ2-5; D is ambiguous. This CDR3 is built from 12 residues. Trimming removed 6 bases at V and 5 bases at J, with 10 bases between.

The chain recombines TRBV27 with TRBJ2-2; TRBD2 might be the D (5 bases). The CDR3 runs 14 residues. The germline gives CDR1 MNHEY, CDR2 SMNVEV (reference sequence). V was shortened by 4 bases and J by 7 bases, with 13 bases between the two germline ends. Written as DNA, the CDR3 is TGTGCCAGCAGTTACGGGGTCCCTTGCGGGGAGCTGTTTTTT. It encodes CASSYGVPCGELFF.

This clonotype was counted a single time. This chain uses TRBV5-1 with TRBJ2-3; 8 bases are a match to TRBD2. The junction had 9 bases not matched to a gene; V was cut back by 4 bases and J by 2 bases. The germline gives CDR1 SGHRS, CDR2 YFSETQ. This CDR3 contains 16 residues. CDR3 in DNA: TGCGCCAGCAGCCCCGCGGTGCGGGGGGTCACAGATACGCAGTATTTT. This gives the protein CASSPAVRGVTDTQYF.

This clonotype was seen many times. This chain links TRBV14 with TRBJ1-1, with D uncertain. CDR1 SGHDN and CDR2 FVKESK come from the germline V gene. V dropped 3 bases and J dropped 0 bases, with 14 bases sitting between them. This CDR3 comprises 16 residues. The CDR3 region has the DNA TGTGCCAGCAGCCACACCTTGTTGAACTTGAACACTGAAGCTTTCTTT. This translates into CASSHTLLNLNTEAFF.

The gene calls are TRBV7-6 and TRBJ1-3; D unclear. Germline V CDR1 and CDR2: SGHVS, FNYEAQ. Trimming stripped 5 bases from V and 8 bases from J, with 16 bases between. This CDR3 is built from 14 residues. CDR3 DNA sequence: TGTGCCAGCAGCCCTCGGTTTAGGGAAGACACCATATATTTT. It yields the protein CASSPRFREDTIYF.

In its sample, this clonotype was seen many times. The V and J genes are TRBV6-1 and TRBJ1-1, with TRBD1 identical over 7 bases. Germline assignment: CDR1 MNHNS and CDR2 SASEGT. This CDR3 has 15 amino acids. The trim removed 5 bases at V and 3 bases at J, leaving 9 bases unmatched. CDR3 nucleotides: TGTGCCAGCAGTCGAGTGGGACAGACCTACACTGAAGCTTTCTTT. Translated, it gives CASSRVGQTYTEAFF.

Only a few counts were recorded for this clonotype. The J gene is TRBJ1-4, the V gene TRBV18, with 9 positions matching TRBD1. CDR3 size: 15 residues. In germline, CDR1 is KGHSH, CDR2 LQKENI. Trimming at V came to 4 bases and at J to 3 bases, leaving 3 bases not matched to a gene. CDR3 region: CASSQQGAANEKLFF. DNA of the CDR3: TGTGCCAGCTCACAACAGGGGGCAGCTAATGAAAAACTGTTTTTT.

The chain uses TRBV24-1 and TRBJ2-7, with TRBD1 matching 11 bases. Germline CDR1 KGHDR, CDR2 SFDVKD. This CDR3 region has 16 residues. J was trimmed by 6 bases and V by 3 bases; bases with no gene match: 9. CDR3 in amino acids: CATSDVRTGGTGEQYF. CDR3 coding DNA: TGTGCCACCAGTGATGTACGGACAGGGGGCACGGGCGAGCAGTACTTC.